This section outlines one TCR beta chain sequence together with its context. The antigen remains unidentified. One end of the junction is discordant with germline, which a read error may explain. The template was RNA from unsorted bulk tissue. Distant lung tissue was collected more than 3 cm away from the tumor edge. Chemotherapy-naive patients with new lung cancer underwent thoracic surgery in China, August–late 2014. Looked up from germline, CDR1 is SEHNR and CDR2 is FQNEAQ (reference sequence). CDR3 length: 13 amino acids. The data originate from a study of tumor and adjacent non-tumor tissue in lung cancer. Looking at the study overall: There were around eleven adenocarcinoma, 2 squamous cell carcinoma and 1 small cell lung cancer cases.

A modified ARM-PCR protocol with three rounds of nested PCR amplified TCRbeta. TCRdb independently ran MiXCR on the multiplex PCR reads; one entry per CDR3 protein. The data show tens of thousands of distinct CDR3 sequences, about 80% seen once. The study, taken as a whole, reports: In normal lung, the top 100 clones were significantly more dominant than in tumor.

Sequenced: distant non-tumor lung tissue. The clonotype originates from a woman aged 60-75 years with non-small cell lung cancer. The V gene is TRBV7-9, the J gene TRBJ1-1; D may be TRBD1 (5 bases). CDR3 sequence (DNA): TGTGCCAGCAACTTAGCCGGGGCCCATTGGGCTTTCTTT. Protein: CASNLAGAHWAFF.